The subject of this entry is one TCR beta chain. Its antigen is unknown. Being one base from a much bigger clone, this may be a read error. CDR1 and CDR2 (germline): MDHEN, SYDVKM. The CDR3 sequence is 15 residues long. Time point specified: persistent/refractory GD, antithyroid drugs over 5 years with positive TRAb. Generation of the TCR library employed RNA extracted from PBMCs. A peripheral blood sample, roughly 8.8 milliliters in volume, was drawn into EDTA tubes. This sample is drawn from a study of regulatory T cells in long-lasting Graves disease. Study details: To qualify as persistent, Graves' disease required over 5 years of antithyroid drugs with positive TSH receptor antibodies.

Assembly of TCR beta libraries relied on iRepertoire HTBI primers together with Arm-PCR of CDR3 regions. TCRdb analysed the multiplex PCR reads with MiXCR anew, one entry per CDR3 protein. The sample has around 450,000 distinct CDR3 sequences, roughly a fifth seen once. General study results and limits: Peripheral blood was the sole material, not thyroid tissue. Favored usage of TRBV28, TRBJ1-2 and TRBJ2-5 was recorded in persistent disease.

This TCR was sampled from a female donor with Graves disease. The source material was peripheral blood mononuclear cells (PBMCs), sampled when the disease was refractory, from a patient treated with antithyroid drugs. This chain joins TRBV28 and TRBJ1-2; the D gene is possibly TRBD1 (6 bases). CDR3 region: CASKADRIANYGYAF. CDR3 DNA: TGTGCCAGCAAGGCCGACAGGATCGCTAACTATGGCTACGCCTTC.